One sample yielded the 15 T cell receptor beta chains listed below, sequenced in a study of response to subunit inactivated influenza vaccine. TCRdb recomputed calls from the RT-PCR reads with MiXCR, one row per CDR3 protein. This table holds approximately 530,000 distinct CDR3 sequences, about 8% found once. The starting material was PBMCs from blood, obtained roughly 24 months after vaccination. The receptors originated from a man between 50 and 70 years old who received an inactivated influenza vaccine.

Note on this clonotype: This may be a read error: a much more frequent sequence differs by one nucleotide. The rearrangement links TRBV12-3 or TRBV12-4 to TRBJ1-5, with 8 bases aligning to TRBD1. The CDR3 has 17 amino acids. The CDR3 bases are TGTGCCAGCTGTTTGACAGGGGCGGTCAATAGCAATCAGCCCCAGCATTTT. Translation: CASCLTGAVNSNQPQHF.

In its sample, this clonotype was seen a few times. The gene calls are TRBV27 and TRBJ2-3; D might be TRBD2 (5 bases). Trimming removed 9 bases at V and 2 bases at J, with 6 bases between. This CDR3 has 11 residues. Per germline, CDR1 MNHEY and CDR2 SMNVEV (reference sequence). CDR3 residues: CARDFTDTQYF. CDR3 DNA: TGTGCCAGGGACTTCACAGATACGCAGTATTTT.

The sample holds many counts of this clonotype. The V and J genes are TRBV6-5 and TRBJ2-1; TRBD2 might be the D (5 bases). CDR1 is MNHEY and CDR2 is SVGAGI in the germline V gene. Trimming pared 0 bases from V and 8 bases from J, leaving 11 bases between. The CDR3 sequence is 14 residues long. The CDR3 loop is CASSYSWKRDEQFF. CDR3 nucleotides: TGTGCCAGCAGTTACTCGTGGAAGAGGGATGAGCAGTTCTTC.

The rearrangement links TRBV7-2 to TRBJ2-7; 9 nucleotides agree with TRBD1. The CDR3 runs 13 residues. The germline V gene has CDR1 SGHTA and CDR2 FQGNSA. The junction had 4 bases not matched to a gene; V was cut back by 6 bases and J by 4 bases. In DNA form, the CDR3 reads TGTGCCAGCAGGGGGGGACAGGGTTACGAGCAGTACTTC. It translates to CASRGGQGYEQYF.

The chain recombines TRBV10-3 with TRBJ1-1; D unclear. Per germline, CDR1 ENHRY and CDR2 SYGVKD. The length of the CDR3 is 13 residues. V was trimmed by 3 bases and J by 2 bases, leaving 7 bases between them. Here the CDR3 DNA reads TGTGCCATCAGTGATGAGGTTAACACTGAAGCTTTCTTT. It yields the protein CAISDEVNTEAFF.

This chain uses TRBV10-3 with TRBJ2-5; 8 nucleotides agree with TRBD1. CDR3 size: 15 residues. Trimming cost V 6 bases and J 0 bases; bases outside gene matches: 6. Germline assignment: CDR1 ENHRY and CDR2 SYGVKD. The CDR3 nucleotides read TGTGCCATCAGGGGGGACAGGCACTACCAAGAGACCCAGTACTTC. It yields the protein CAIRGDRHYQETQYF.

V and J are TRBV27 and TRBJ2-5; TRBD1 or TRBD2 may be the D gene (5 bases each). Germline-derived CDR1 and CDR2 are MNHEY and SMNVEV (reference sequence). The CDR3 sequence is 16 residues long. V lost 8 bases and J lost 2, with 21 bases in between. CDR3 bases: TGTGCCAGCGCAGCAAGGTGGGGGAGTGGACAAGAGACCCAGTACTTC. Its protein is CASAARWGSGQETQYF.

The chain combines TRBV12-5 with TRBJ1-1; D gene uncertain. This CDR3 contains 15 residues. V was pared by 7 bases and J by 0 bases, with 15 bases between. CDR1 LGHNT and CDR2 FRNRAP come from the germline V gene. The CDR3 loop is CASASAGSMNTEAFF. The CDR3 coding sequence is TGTGCTAGTGCCTCGGCAGGCTCCATGAACACTGAAGCTTTCTTT.

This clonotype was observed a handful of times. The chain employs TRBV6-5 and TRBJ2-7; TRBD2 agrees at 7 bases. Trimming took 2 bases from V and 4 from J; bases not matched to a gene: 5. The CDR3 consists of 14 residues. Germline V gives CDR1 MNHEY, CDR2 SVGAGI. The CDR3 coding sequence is TGTGCCAGCAGTTACCCCGGGCGGGAGTACGAGCAGTACTTC. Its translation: CASSYPGREYEQYF.

As DNA, the CDR3 is TGTGCCAGCAGCTTGGGTCCGGGTACGAGCGGGGAGCTGTTTTTT. Its protein is CASSLGPGTSGELFF. The gene calls are TRBV5-5 and TRBJ2-2; D unclear. The CDR3 is made up of 15 amino acids. The V gene lost 0 bases and the J gene lost 7 bases, with 13 bases spanning the gap. CDR1 and CDR2 from the germline V gene are SGHKS and YYEKEE (reference sequence).

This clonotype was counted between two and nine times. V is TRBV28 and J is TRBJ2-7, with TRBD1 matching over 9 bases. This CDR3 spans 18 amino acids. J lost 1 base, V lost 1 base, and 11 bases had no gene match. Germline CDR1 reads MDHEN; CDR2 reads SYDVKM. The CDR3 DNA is TGTGCCAGCAGTTTATTTGGCACAGGGGGCCCGCAATCCTACGAGCAGTACTTC. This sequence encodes CASSLFGTGGPQSYEQYF.

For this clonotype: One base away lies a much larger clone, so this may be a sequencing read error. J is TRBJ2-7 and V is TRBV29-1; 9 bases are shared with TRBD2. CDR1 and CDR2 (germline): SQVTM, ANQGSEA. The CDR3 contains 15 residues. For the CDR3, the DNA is TGCAGCGTTGAGTTTCCTAGCGGGATGAGCTACGAGCGGTACTTC. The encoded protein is CSVEFPSGMSYERYF.

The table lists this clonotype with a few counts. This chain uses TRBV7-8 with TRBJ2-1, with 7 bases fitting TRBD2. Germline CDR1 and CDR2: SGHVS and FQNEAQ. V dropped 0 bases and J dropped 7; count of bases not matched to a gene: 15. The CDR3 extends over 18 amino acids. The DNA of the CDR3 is TGTGCCAGCAGCTTAGCGTCGGCTAGCGGTCGTCCGAGAAATGAGCAGTTCTTC. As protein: CASSLASASGRPRNEQFF.

The CDR3 nucleotides are TGTGCCAGCAGTGAACGCGTCAAAAATAACTATGGCTACACCTTC. Translating it yields CASSERVKNNYGYTF. This chain links TRBV6-1 with TRBJ1-2; no definite D call. Trimming removed 2 bases at V and 1 base at J, with 11 bases between. The V gene's germline CDR1 is MNHNS and CDR2 SASEGT. The CDR3 consists of 15 residues.

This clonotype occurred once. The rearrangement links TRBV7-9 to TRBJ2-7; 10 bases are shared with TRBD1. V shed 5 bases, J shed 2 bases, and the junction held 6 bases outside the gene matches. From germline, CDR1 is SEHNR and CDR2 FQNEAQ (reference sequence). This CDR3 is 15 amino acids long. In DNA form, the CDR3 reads TGTGCCAGCAGCGTGACAGGGGGCAACGCCTACGAGCAGTACTTC. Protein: CASSVTGGNAYEQYF.